A single sample is the source of the 21 T cell receptor beta chains below, sequenced in a study of vaccination and CD4 T cells after COVID-19. These TCRs' antigens remain unknown. Treatment meaning: roughly nine-day PBMC culture with coronavirus spike peptide pools or control peptides (ViraFEST assay). Oncomine TCR Beta short-read sequencing was applied to DNA from cultured CD4+ T cells. TCRdb analysed the PCR reads with MiXCR anew, one entry per CDR3 protein. The table shows under 20,000 distinct CDR3 sequences, with around 55% occurring only once. Sequenced input: CD4+ T cells from blood, cultured in vitro. The receptor set was obtained from a human donor who had recovered from COVID-19.

This clonotype was detected only once. The chain employs TRBV30 and TRBJ1-2, with D possibly TRBD1 on 5 matching bases. Germline CDR1 is GTSNPN and CDR2 is SVGIG (reference sequence). Trimming removed 4 bases from V and 7 bases from J, with 13 bases in between. CDR3 length: 12 residues. The CDR3 sequence: CAWTPGIGGYTF. The CDR3 DNA follows: TGTGCCTGGACCCCAGGGATCGGTGGCTACACCTTC. Using reference TRBV30 and TRBJ1-2 for the parts outside the CDR3, the full variable domain is SQTIHQWPATLVQPVGSPLSLECTVEGTSNPNLYWYRQAAGRGLQLLFYSVGIGQISSEVPQNLSASRPQDRQFILSSKKLLLSDSGFYLCAWTPGIGGYTFGSGTRLTVV.

V and J are TRBV12-3 or TRBV12-4 and TRBJ2-5; the D gene is possibly TRBD1 (5 bases). The V and J ends lost 0 bases and 4 bases respectively, with 12 bases between them. This CDR3 contains 15 residues. CDR3 DNA: TGTGCCAGCAGTTTAGCGCCAGGGCATCGAGAGACCCAGTACTTC. Protein product: CASSLAPGHRETQYF.

This clonotype was counted between two and nine times. This chain links TRBV19 with TRBJ1-2, with 11 bases identical to TRBD1. Germline values: CDR1 LNHDA, CDR2 SQIVND (reference sequence). V lost 8 bases, J lost 6 bases, and 5 bases stayed unmatched. The CDR3 runs 13 residues. CDR3 region: CASGGTGGDGYTF. The DNA for the CDR3 is TGTGCCAGTGGGGGGACAGGGGGTGATGGCTACACCTTC.

J is TRBJ2-1 and V is TRBV25-1, with TRBD2 matching over 11 bases. Germline V CDR1 and CDR2: MGHDK, SYGVNS. The CDR3 has 16 amino acids. After removal of 6 bases from V and 7 bases from J, the junction contained 11 bases not matched to a gene. CDR3 coding DNA: TGTGCCAGCAGGAGGGGAGGACTAGCGGGCCTAAATGAGCAGTTCTTC. Amino acid sequence: CASRRGGLAGLNEQFF.

The chain links TRBV20-1 to TRBJ1-3; D not resolved. The length of the CDR3 is 12 residues. The germline CDR1 and CDR2 sequences are DFQATT and SNEGSKA (reference sequence). Trimming removed 7 bases at V and 0 bases at J, with 7 bases between. CDR3 protein: CSVGGSGNTIYF. Written as DNA, the CDR3 is TGCAGTGTAGGCGGCTCTGGAAACACCATATATTTT.

The chain employs TRBV19 and TRBJ1-2; 7 nucleotides align to TRBD1. The CDR3 is 12 amino acids. J was trimmed by 13 bases and V by 7 bases; bases with no gene match: 12. Germline lookup yields CDR1 LNHDA and CDR2 SQIVND (reference sequence). For the CDR3, the DNA is TGTGCCAGTACCAAGGACAGGTGGGATTTCACCTTC. This encodes CASTKDRWDFTF.

This clonotype was picked up a small number of times. The rearrangement joins TRBV7-9 to TRBJ2-3, with a tentative D call TRBD1 (6 bases). The germline gives CDR1 SEHNR, CDR2 FQNEAQ (reference sequence). The V end was cut by 2 bases, the J end by 8 bases, with 17 bases between. CDR3 size: 15 residues. The CDR3 DNA reads TGTGCCAGCAGCTTACCCGCAGGGGTGAGAGGTACGCAGTATTTT. Encoded protein: CASSLPAGVRGTQYF.

The chain is built from TRBV6-5 and TRBJ2-5; D is perhaps TRBD1 (9 bases). Trimming shortened V by 3 bases and J by 2 bases, and 16 bases separated the two germline ends. CDR1 and CDR2 (germline): MNHEY, SVGAGI. The CDR3 is 16 residues long. The CDR3 loop reads CASSYTGGTGQETQYF. CDR3 DNA sequence: TGTGCCAGCAGTTATACGGGGGGGACAGGGCAAGAGACCCAGTACTTC.

The genes are TRBV3-1 and TRBJ2-7, with 11 nucleotides matching TRBD2. Germline values: CDR1 LGHDT, CDR2 YNNKEL (reference sequence). The junction had 8 bases not matched to a gene; V was cut back by 4 bases and J by 3 bases. The CDR3 runs 16 residues. For the CDR3, the DNA is TGTGCCAGCAGCCCCGCTGGGACTAGCGGTAGCTACGAGCAGTACTTC. This encodes CASSPAGTSGSYEQYF.

By proportion, this clonotype is large (0.1 to 1%). The chain is built from TRBV7-9 and TRBJ2-6; D is uncertain. The CDR3 covers 13 residues. Per germline, CDR1 SEHNR and CDR2 FQNEAQ (reference sequence). Between the trimmed V and J ends, which lost 4 bases and 4 bases, there was a span of 5 bases. This chain's CDR3 is CASSWAGANVLTF. DNA for the CDR3: TGTGCCAGCAGCTGGGCAGGGGCCAACGTCCTGACTTTC.

The gene calls are TRBV5-4 and TRBJ1-2, with D possibly TRBD1 on 5 matching bases. The CDR3 extends over 14 amino acids. The germline V gene has CDR1 SGHNT and CDR2 YYREEE (reference sequence). The V gene lost 2 bases and the J gene lost 4 bases, with 12 bases spanning the gap. The CDR3 DNA reads TGTGCCAGCAGCTTCGACACAGGTGGCTATGGCTACACCTTC. Translating it yields CASSFDTGGYGYTF.

The rearrangement uses TRBV20-1 and TRBJ1-5; the D gene is possibly TRBD1 (5 bases). The V end lost 6 bases, the J end lost 2 bases, and 17 bases lay between the germline ends. The CDR3 spans 15 residues. CDR1 and CDR2 from the germline V gene are DFQATT and SNEGSKA (reference sequence). The DNA of the CDR3 is TGCAGTGCAAGGGGTTGGGGGACGGGCAATCAGCCCCAGCATTTT. Residues: CSARGWGTGNQPQHF.

This clonotype was detected only once. The rearrangement uses TRBV24-1 and TRBJ2-3; D call uncertain. V lost 7 bases and J lost 4, with 8 bases in between. The germline gives CDR1 KGHDR, CDR2 SFDVKD. The CDR3 consists of 12 residues. CDR3 in amino acids: CATRSQADTQYF. For the CDR3, the DNA is TGTGCCACCAGGAGCCAGGCAGATACGCAGTATTTT.

The gene calls are TRBV29-1 and TRBJ1-2; 10 bases match TRBD1. CDR1 SQVTM and CDR2 ANQGSEA come from the germline V gene. Germline trimming cut 3 bases from V and 8 bases from J; bases unmatched to any gene: 12. There are 15 residues in the CDR3. This CDR3 is CSVDSFGTGDKGYTF. In DNA form, the CDR3 reads TGCAGCGTTGATTCTTTCGGGACAGGGGATAAAGGCTACACCTTC. The full variable domain, its missing parts supplied by reference TRBV29-1 and TRBJ1-2, is SAVISQKPSRDICQRGTSLTIQCQVDSQVTMMFWYRQQPGQSLTLIATANQGSEATYESGFVIDKFPISRPNLTFSTLTVSNMSPEDSSIYLCSVDSFGTGDKGYTFGSGTRLTVV.

This chain links TRBV5-1 with TRBJ1-5; 7 bases match TRBD1. Germline lookup yields CDR1 SGHRS and CDR2 YFSETQ. With 0 bases clipped from V and 4 bases from J, the junction kept 4 bases outside the gene matches. The CDR3 contains 15 residues. CDR3 nucleotides: TGCGCCAGCAGCTTGGGGGACAGCAATAATCAGCCCCAGCATTTT. It codes for CASSLGDSNNQPQHF.

Only a few counts were recorded for this clonotype. The chain links TRBV7-8 to TRBJ1-1; the D is unclear. The CDR3 has 15 residues. The germline CDR1 and CDR2 sequences are SGHVS and FQNEAQ. Trimming took off 5 bases at V and 0 bases at J, with 13 bases between the two ends. The CDR3 loop is CASSMSVWVNTEAFF. For the CDR3, the DNA is TGTGCCAGCAGCATGTCGGTTTGGGTGAACACTGAAGCTTTCTTT.

This chain uses TRBV5-5 with TRBJ2-5, with D possibly TRBD1 on 6 matching bases. Germline V lookup: CDR1 SGHKS, CDR2 YYEKEE (reference sequence). This CDR3 has 14 amino acids. The ends were cut back, 4 bases at V and 5 bases at J, with 15 bases in the middle. In DNA, the CDR3 is TGTGCCAGCAGCAGCAGGACAGTCCCCGAGACCCAGTACTTC. As protein: CASSSRTVPETQYF. The full variable domain, with the rest looked up from reference TRBV5-5 and TRBJ2-5, is DAGVTQSPTHLIKTRGQQVTLRCSPISGHKSVSWYQQVLGQGPQFIFQYYEKEERGRGNFPDRFSARQFPNYSSELNVNALLLGDSALYLCASSSRTVPETQYFGPGTRLLVL.

This chain uses TRBV18 with TRBJ2-1; 8 bases are shared with TRBD2. Germline lookup yields CDR1 KGHSH and CDR2 LQKENI. The CDR3 consists of 16 residues. V was clipped by 4 bases and J by 4 bases; unmatched bases: 9. The chain's CDR3 is CASSRGREGLYNEQFF. The DNA for the CDR3 is TGTGCCAGCTCACGAGGACGGGAGGGGCTTTACAATGAGCAGTTCTTC.

The V gene is TRBV19, the J gene TRBJ1-2, with D perhaps matching TRBD1 (5 bases). The CDR3 is made up of 13 amino acids. Looked up from germline, CDR1 is LNHDA and CDR2 is SQIVND (reference sequence). Trimming took off 1 base at V and 5 bases at J, with 8 bases between the two ends. The CDR3 spells CASSIVDKYGYTF. CDR3 coding DNA: TGTGCCAGTAGTATAGTGGACAAATATGGCTACACCTTC.

This rearrangement joins TRBV7-8 to TRBJ1-1; D remains ambiguous. The V gene lost 2 bases and the J gene lost 5 bases, with 12 bases spanning the gap. The CDR3 is made up of 14 amino acids. Germline V lookup: CDR1 SGHVS, CDR2 FQNEAQ. The CDR3, as DNA: TGTGCCAGCAGCTTAATGGAGGCGGTAACTGAAGCTTTCTTT. It translates to CASSLMEAVTEAFF.

V usage is TRBV7-2 and J usage is TRBJ1-2; 7 bases line up with TRBD1. The germline V gene encodes CDR1 SGHTA and CDR2 FQGNSA. J gave up 1 base and V 4 bases, and 6 bases lay outside the gene matches. The CDR3 consists of 15 residues. The CDR3 is CASSSSGTDNYGYTF. The DNA for the CDR3 is TGTGCCAGCAGCTCTTCCGGGACAGATAACTATGGCTACACCTTC.